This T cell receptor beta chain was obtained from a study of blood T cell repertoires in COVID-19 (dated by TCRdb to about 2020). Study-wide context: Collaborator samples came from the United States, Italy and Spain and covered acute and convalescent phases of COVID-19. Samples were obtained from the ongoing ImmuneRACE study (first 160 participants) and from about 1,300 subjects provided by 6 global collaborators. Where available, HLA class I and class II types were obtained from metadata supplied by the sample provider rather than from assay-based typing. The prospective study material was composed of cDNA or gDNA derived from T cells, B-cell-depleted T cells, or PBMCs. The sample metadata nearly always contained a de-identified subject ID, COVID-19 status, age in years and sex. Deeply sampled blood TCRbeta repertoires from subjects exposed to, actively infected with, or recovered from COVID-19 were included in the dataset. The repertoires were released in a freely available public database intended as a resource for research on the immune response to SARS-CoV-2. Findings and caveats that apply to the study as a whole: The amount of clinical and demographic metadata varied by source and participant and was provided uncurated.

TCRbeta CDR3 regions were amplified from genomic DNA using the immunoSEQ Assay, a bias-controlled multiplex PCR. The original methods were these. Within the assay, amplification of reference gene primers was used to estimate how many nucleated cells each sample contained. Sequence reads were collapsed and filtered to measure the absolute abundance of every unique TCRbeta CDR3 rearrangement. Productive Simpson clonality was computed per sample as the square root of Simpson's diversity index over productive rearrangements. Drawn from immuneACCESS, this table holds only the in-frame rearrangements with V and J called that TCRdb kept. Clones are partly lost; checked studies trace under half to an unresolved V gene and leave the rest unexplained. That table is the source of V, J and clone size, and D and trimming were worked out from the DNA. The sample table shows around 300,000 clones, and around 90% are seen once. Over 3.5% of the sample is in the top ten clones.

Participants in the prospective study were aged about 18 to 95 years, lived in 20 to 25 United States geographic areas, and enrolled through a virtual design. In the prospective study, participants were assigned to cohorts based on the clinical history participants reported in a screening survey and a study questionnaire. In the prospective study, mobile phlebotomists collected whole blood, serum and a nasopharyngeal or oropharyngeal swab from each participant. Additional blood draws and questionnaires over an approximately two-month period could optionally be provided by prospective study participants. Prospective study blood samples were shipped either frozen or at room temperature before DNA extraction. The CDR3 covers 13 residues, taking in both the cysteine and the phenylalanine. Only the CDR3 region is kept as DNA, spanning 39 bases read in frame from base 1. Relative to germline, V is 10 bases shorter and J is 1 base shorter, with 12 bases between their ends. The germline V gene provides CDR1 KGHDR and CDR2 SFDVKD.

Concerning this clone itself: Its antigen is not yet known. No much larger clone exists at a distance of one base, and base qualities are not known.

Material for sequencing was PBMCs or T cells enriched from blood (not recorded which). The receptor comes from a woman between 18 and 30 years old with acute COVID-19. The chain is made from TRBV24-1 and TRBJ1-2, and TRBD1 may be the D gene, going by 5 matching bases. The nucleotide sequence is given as TGTGCCACTTGGGACGGGAGTAACTATGGCTACACCTTC. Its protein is CATWDGSNYGYTF.